This T cell receptor (beta chain) is from a study of T cell responses to AZD1222 COVID-19 vaccine. Clones were read by immunoSEQ multiplex PCR, and TCRdb kept only the in-frame ones, dropping some. The data contain approximately 150,000 clones, roughly 87% of them singletons. The V and J ends lost 3 bases and 5 bases, in that order; junction bases with no gene match: 9. Germline V lookup: CDR1 SGHVS, CDR2 FNYEAQ. The CDR3 consists of 15 residues. This clone has only a few counts. The antigen is unknown. Pooled in the analysis were second doses at about 4 or about 12 weeks. Study-wide results and caveats: A rise in Spike-specific TCR breadth and depth followed two AZD1222 doses.

The material sequenced was peripheral blood, taken 28 days after the second AZD1222 dose. The chain employs TRBV7-6 and TRBJ2-7; 8 bases are shared with TRBD1. This TCR came from an adult who received the AZD1222 COVID-19 vaccine. The CDR3 is CASSFGTGFSNEQYF. CDR3 DNA sequence: TGTGCCAGCAGCTTTGGGACAGGCTTCTCTAACGAGCAGTACTTC. The complete variable domain, with remaining parts taken from reference TRBV7-6 and TRBJ2-7, reads GAGVSQSPRYKVTKRGQDVALRCDPISGHVSLYWYRQALGQGPEFLTYFNYEAQQDKSGLPNDRFSAERPEGSISTLTIQRTEQRDSAMYRCASSFGTGFSNEQYFGPGTRLTVT.